Listed here is a single TCR beta chain. As handled by the study authors: By means of reference gene primer amplification, nucleated cell counts were estimated. TCRdb's copy holds only in-frame clones and misses some; the assay was immunoSEQ multiplex PCR. The V and J calls and the clone size are those of that table, but D and trimming were determined from the DNA. The table records roughly 90,000 clones, roughly 78% of them present only once. The sample comes from a study of blood T cell repertoires in COVID-19. Study-level information: From T cells, B-cell-depleted T cells, or PBMCs came the material, which was cDNA or gDNA.

This CDR3 has 19 amino acids. This chain connects TRBV1 to TRBJ1-5; the D call of TRBD1 is as the table states it, not checked on the DNA. TRBV1 counts as a pseudogene. The specimen sequenced was peripheral blood. This clonotype originated in a woman aged 70-85 years with acute or convalescent COVID-19. For the CDR3, the DNA is TGCACCAGCAGCTCGAGGACAGGGTCCGTAGTAGATGGCAATCAGCCCCAGCATTTT. As protein: CTSSSRTGSVVDGNQPQHF.